These 11 T cell receptor beta chains share one sample of origin, sequenced in a study of beta chain features in type 1 diabetes. cDNA synthesis used the whole RNA isolate, giving expressed TCRB sequences. Here immunoSEQ multiplex PCR was the method, and the copy in TCRdb shows in-frame clones only, minus some. This table holds under 550,000 clones, over 9.5% found once. The sequencing input was naive CD4+ T cells from blood. The receptors derive from a woman younger than 35 in good health.

The rearrangement links TRBV2 to TRBJ1-5, with D hard to call. The CDR3 covers 13 residues. The V end lost 7 bases, the J end lost 3 bases, and 10 bases lay between the germline ends. Germline CDR1 and CDR2: SNHLY and FYNNEI. The CDR3 DNA sequence: TGTGCCAGCACTGGACGGATCAATCAGCCCCAGCATTTT. Translating gives CASTGRINQPQHF. Drawing the rest from reference TRBV2 and TRBJ1-5, the complete variable domain is EPEVTQTPSHQVTQMGQEVILRCVPISNHLYFYWYRQILGQKVEFLVSFYNNEISEKSEIFDDQFSVERPDGSNFTLKIRSTKLEDSAMYFCASTGRINQPQHFGDGTRLSIL.

In this sample, this clone turned up a few times. This sequence joins TRBV15 and TRBJ1-2; D not certain. This CDR3 region has 15 residues. Deletions cut 0 bases from V and 8 bases from J, with 16 bases between. Germline V gene data show CDR1 as LNHNV and CDR2 as YYDKDF (reference sequence). Written as DNA, the CDR3 is TGTGCCACCAGCAGAGACCCGGTTAGTGCCGGGGGCTACACCTTC. This gives the protein CATSRDPVSAGGYTF. Full variable domain (missing parts from reference TRBV15 and TRBJ1-2): DAMVIQNPRYQVTQFGKPVTLSCSQTLNHNVMYWYQQKSSQAPKLLFHYYDKDFNNEADTPDNFQSRRPNTSFCFLDIRSPGLGDTAMYLCATSRDPVSAGGYTFGSGTRLTVV.

The chain combines TRBV29-1 with TRBJ2-7, with unresolved D. The CDR3 runs to 11 residues. Per the germline V gene, CDR1 is SQVTM and CDR2 is ANQGSEA. V was cut by 4 bases and J by 4 bases, with 8 bases left in between. The CDR3 nucleotides read TGCAGCGTTGGATCTGCTTACGAGCAGTACGTC. It codes for CSVGSAYEQYV.

This clone was picked up a small number of times. The genes are TRBV5-4 and TRBJ1-6, with 8 bases lining up with TRBD1. The CDR3 loop spans 15 amino acids. Trimming cost V 3 bases and J 7 bases; bases outside gene matches: 6. The germline gives CDR1 SGHNT, CDR2 YYREEE (reference sequence). CDR3 sequence: CASSSAGGANSPLHF. In DNA, the CDR3 is TGTGCCAGCAGCTCGGCAGGGGGCGCGAATTCACCCCTCCACTTT. Full variable domain (missing parts from reference TRBV5-4 and TRBJ1-6): ETGVTQSPTHLIKTRGQQVTLRCSSQSGHNTVSWYQQALGQGPQFIFQYYREEENGRGNFPPRFSGLQFPNYSSELNVNALELDDSALYLCASSSAGGANSPLHFGNGTRLTVT.

This clone was counted only a few times. J is TRBJ1-1 and V is TRBV13; D not certain. CDR1 is PRHDT and CDR2 is FYEKMQ in the germline V gene (reference sequence). Trimming left V 4 bases short and J 6 bases short, with 12 bases between. This CDR3 has 13 residues. The CDR3 DNA reads as TGTGCCAGCAGCTACTTCTATGCCCCTGAAGCTTTCTTT. Translation gives CASSYFYAPEAFF.

V is TRBV9 and J is TRBJ2-2; TRBD1 is a possible D gene (5 bases). Looked up from germline, CDR1 is SGDLS and CDR2 is YYNGEE. There are 17 residues in the CDR3. V lost 4 bases and J 5 bases, leaving 21 bases between the germline ends. The CDR3 DNA follows: TGTGCCAGCAGCCCCCGTAGTCTCAGGGTAATGACCGGGGAGCTGTTTTTT. This codes for CASSPRSLRVMTGELFF.

The sample holds a few counts of this clone. The chain is built from TRBV29-1 and TRBJ1-1; tentative D call: TRBD1 (5 bases). With 0 bases removed from V and 7 bases from J, the gap between germline ends came to 12 bases. CDR3 length equals 13 residues. CDR1 and CDR2 from the germline V gene are SQVTM and ANQGSEA. The CDR3 protein is CSVEDPGGIEAFF. The CDR3 coding sequence is TGCAGCGTTGAAGATCCGGGGGGGATTGAAGCTTTCTTT.

The chain couples TRBV27 to TRBJ2-5; D gene ambiguous. The CDR3 runs to 13 residues. Deletions cut 3 bases from V and 2 bases from J, with 7 bases between. Germline-derived CDR1 and CDR2 are MNHEY and SMNVEV (reference sequence). The CDR3 reads CASSLYGQETQYF. The CDR3 DNA follows: TGTGCCAGCAGTTTGTACGGACAAGAGACCCAGTACTTC.

The chain has TRBV13 and TRBJ2-3; 8 bases match TRBD1. CDR1 PRHDT and CDR2 FYEKMQ come from the germline V gene (reference sequence). The CDR3 loop spans 16 amino acids. V lost 5 bases and J lost 8; bases outside the gene matches: 15. Here the CDR3 DNA reads TGTGCCAGCAGCCTCTACGGCAGGGGGCTTTCCGGTACGCAGTATTTT. Translated: CASSLYGRGLSGTQYF.

This clone showed up just a few times. The rearrangement links TRBV2 to TRBJ2-1; weak D call: TRBD2 (6 bases). Trimming shortened V by 8 bases and J by 4 bases, and 12 bases separated the two germline ends. Germline-derived CDR1 and CDR2 are SNHLY and FYNNEI. The CDR3 covers 13 residues. The CDR3 protein is CASGGTSYNEQFF. The CDR3 region has the DNA TGTGCCAGCGGGGGGACTTCGTACAATGAGCAGTTCTTC.

This clone was observed a handful of times. The CDR3 is CASSVQGFPYEQYF. In nucleotides, the CDR3 is TGTGCCAGCAGTGTCCAGGGATTTCCCTACGAGCAGTACTTC. The chain employs TRBV27 and TRBJ2-7, with D maybe TRBD1 (5 bases). Germline lookup yields CDR1 MNHEY and CDR2 SMNVEV (reference sequence). The CDR3 covers 14 residues. Trimming took 5 bases from V and 2 from J, leaving 13 bases between them.